The clone carrying this T cell receptor beta chain appeared many times. This sample stems from a study of T cells after yellow fever vaccination. Via MiXCR, TCRdb re-called the 5' RACE reads, giving one row per CDR3 protein. The data contain fewer than 150,000 distinct CDR3 sequences, 7.2% of them singletons. V was cut by 5 bases and J by 5 bases, with 13 bases left in between. CDR3 size: 14 residues. Per germline, CDR1 LNHDA and CDR2 SQIVND (reference sequence). This rearrangement joins TRBV19 to TRBJ2-1, with D possibly being TRBD1 or TRBD2 (5 bases each). The clonotype comes from a young man who received the YFV17D yellow fever vaccine. The sample consisted of CD4+ T cells sorted from PBMCs, taken 35 to 50 days after the first yellow fever vaccination. DNA for the CDR3: TGTGCCAGTAGTCTCGGGGCCTCAAACAATGAGCAGTTCTTC. This encodes CASSLGASNNEQFF.